This T cell receptor (beta chain) comes out of a study of shared clonotypes between healthy human individuals. Study-level results: Owing to a small donor count, the genetic and exposure-history diversity represented was limited.

Concerning this clone: Its antigen is unidentified.

Produced via immunoSEQ multiplex PCR; TCRdb's table is partial and in-frame only. The sample lists more than 850,000 clones, about 84% occurring once. Every donor, a Caucasian adult, lived in Nashville, Tennessee. The split of CD4+ cells yielded CD45RA+ naive and CD45RA-negative memory subsets. There are 14 residues in the CDR3. Germline V lookup: CDR1 LNHDA, CDR2 SQIVND (reference sequence). The V end lost 5 bases, the J end lost 7 bases, and 17 bases lay between the germline ends. The TCR sequence derives from a man aged 18 to 30 in good health. Some clones in this sample may be carry-over from other donors' samples. The J gene is TRBJ1-1, the V gene TRBV19; D perhaps matches TRBD1 (6 bases). The sequenced sample was memory CD4+ T cells from PBMCs. Specified subset: CD45RA-negative fraction. The CDR3 sequence is CASSLRRGYDEAFF. Written as DNA, the CDR3 is TGTGCCAGTAGTCTCCGCAGGGGTTACGATGAAGCTTTCTTT.